A selection of T cell receptor beta chains follows, all from one sample in a study of blood T cell repertoires in COVID-19. TCRdb keeps only in-frame clones here, not all; method: immunoSEQ multiplex PCR. The table lists more than 200,000 clones, around 86% of them singletons. The sequenced sample was PBMCs or T cells enriched from blood (not recorded which). Receptor source: a man aged 40-49 years who had recovered from COVID-19. Both conserved end residues are part of each CDR3. A D gene is named only where the DNA matches it firmly. For some rows the clone size is stated as once, few or many, or as a class when expanded; others skip it.

d_gene,v_gene,abundance,j_gene,CDR3aa,CDR3nt
-,TRBV7-6,-,TRBJ2-7,CASSEDRYSYEQYF,TGTGCCAGCAGCGAAGACAGGTACTCCTACGAGCAGTACTTC
TRBD2,TRBV27,-,TRBJ2-1,CASSPEGVRGLAGGNYNEQFF,TGTGCCAGCAGTCCTGAGGGCGTTCGAGGTCTAGCGGGAGGGAACTACAATGAGCAGTTCTTC
-,TRBV15,few,TRBJ1-4,CATRDGTAGEKLFF,TGTGCCACCAGGGACGGGACGGCGGGAGAAAAACTGTTTTTT
TRBD1,TRBV7-2,-,TRBJ1-1,CASSLRLFGTGHTEAFF,TGTGCCAGCAGCTTACGACTCTTCGGGACAGGCCACACTGAAGCTTTCTTT
TRBD1,TRBV3-1/TRBV3-2,-,TRBJ1-2,CASSLGQGTSGGYTF,TGTGCCAGCAGCCTCGGACAGGGCACCTCGGGGGGCTACACCTTC
-,TRBV7-2,-,TRBJ2-5,CASSFQLGGETQYF,TGTGCCAGCAGCTTCCAGTTAGGGGGAGAGACCCAGTACTTC
TRBD1,TRBV25-1,-,TRBJ1-5,CASSLGQGGNQPQHF,TGTGCCAGCAGCCTTGGACAGGGAGGCAATCAGCCCCAGCATTTT
TRBD1,TRBV25-1,once,TRBJ2-7,CASSEAGQGGEQYF,TGTGCCAGCAGTGAGGCCGGACAGGGCGGCGAGCAGTACTTC
TRBD1,TRBV4-1,-,TRBJ1-6,CASSPGTGVTPLHF,TGCGCCAGCAGCCCCGGGACAGGGGTGACACCCCTCCACTTT
-,TRBV28,few,TRBJ1-1,CASSPKPTGVAFF,TGTGCCAGCAGTCCTAAACCAACAGGTGTAGCTTTCTTT
TRBD1,TRBV27,once,TRBJ1-1,CASSGTGNLNTEAFF,TGTGCCAGCAGCGGGACAGGTAATCTGAACACTGAAGCTTTCTTT
TRBD2,TRBV5-6,medium-sized,TRBJ2-1,CASSFLPSGRVNHEQFF,TGTGCCAGCAGCTTTCTCCCTAGCGGGAGGGTGAATCATGAGCAGTTCTTC
TRBD1,TRBV7-2,-,TRBJ2-7,CASSPRGQGQGEQYF,TGTGCCAGCAGCCCACGAGGACAGGGGCAAGGCGAGCAGTACTTC
TRBD2,TRBV28,-,TRBJ2-5,CASRKRAGGSQETQYF,TGTGCCAGCAGAAAGAGAGCGGGGGGTAGCCAAGAGACCCAGTACTTC
TRBD1,TRBV25-1,once,TRBJ2-1,CASSEIQGYNEQFF,TGTGCCAGCAGTGAAATACAGGGGTACAATGAGCAGTTCTTC
-,TRBV10-1,few,TRBJ2-7,CASAQGSTYEQYF,TGCGCCAGCGCTCAGGGTTCAACCTACGAGCAGTACTTC
-,TRBV20-1,few,TRBJ1-1,CSAAGATEAFF,TGCAGTGCCGCAGGGGCAACTGAAGCTTTCTTT
TRBD2,TRBV11-2,few,TRBJ2-5,CASSLGLAGAPETQYF,TGTGCCAGCAGCTTAGGACTAGCGGGGGCACCCGAGACCCAGTACTTC
TRBD1,TRBV4-1,once,TRBJ2-7,CASSQTTGAYEQYF,TGCGCCAGCAGCCAAACGACAGGGGCCTACGAGCAGTACTTC
TRBD2,TRBV7-2,-,TRBJ2-3,CASSLVGSGGAGSADTQYF,TGTGCCAGCAGCTTAGTAGGTAGCGGGGGGGCCGGGTCAGCAGATACGCAGTATTTT
-,TRBV18,few,TRBJ1-6,CASSQMDGGNSPLHF,TGTGCCAGCTCCCAGATGGACGGGGGAAATTCACCCCTCCACTTT
TRBD1,TRBV12-3/TRBV12-4,-,TRBJ2-5,CASTLGQMETQYF,TGTGCCAGCACCCTGGGACAGATGGAGACCCAGTACTTC
-,TRBV10-3,-,TRBJ2-7,CAISEQLDSRRTVF,TGTGCCATCAGTGAGCAATTGGACAGCCGAAGGACCGTCTTC
TRBD1,TRBV3-1/TRBV3-2,-,TRBJ2-5,CASSQAPGQVQETQYF,TGTGCCAGCAGCCAAGCCCCCGGACAGGTACAAGAGACCCAGTACTTC
-,TRBV28,-,TRBJ1-5,CASTSNTENYSNQPQHF,TGTGCCAGCACCAGTAATACGGAGAACTATAGCAATCAGCCCCAGCATTTT
TRBD1,TRBV6-6,-,TRBJ1-1,CASSQRQGTFVPVPEAFF,TGTGCCAGCAGTCAAAGACAGGGAACCTTCGTTCCGGTACCTGAAGCTTTCTTT
-,TRBV7-9,-,TRBJ1-5,CASSLGLQGSQPQHF,TGTGCCAGCAGCTTGGGCCTCCAAGGAAGTCAGCCCCAGCATTTT
TRBD2,TRBV9,-,TRBJ2-1,CASSVAPGGPDNEQFF,TGTGCCAGCAGCGTAGCACCGGGGGGGCCGGACAATGAGCAGTTCTTC
-,TRBV2,-,TRBJ1-5,CASSESQGLGSNQPQHF,TGTGCCAGCAGTGAGAGTCAGGGCCTGGGAAGCAATCAGCCCCAGCATTTT
TRBD2,TRBV20-1,once,TRBJ2-7,CSASWLAGGPTYEQYF,TGCAGTGCTAGTTGGCTAGCGGGAGGGCCGACCTACGAGCAGTACTTC
-,TRBV19,-,TRBJ1-2,CASNLLPGGLMFNYGYTF,TGTGCCAGTAATCTTTTGCCCGGCGGCCTCATGTTTAACTATGGCTACACCTTC
-,TRBV19,-,TRBJ1-4,CATRDPGATNEKLFF,TGTGCCACCCGGGACCCGGGGGCAACTAATGAAAAACTGTTTTTT
TRBD1,TRBV7-2,-,TRBJ2-1,CASSAKPGQGINEQFF,TGTGCCAGCAGCGCCAAACCGGGACAGGGGATCAATGAGCAGTTCTTC
-,TRBV3-1/TRBV3-2,-,TRBJ2-5,CASSQVLQETQYF,TGTGCCAGCAGCCAAGTTCTCCAAGAGACCCAGTACTTC
-,TRBV7-9,-,TRBJ1-3,CASSLAPGLGFRNTIYF,TGTGCCAGCAGCTTAGCCCCTGGACTGGGATTCAGAAACACCATATATTTT
TRBD1,TRBV27,-,TRBJ2-1,CASSLRAPTGVIRNEQFF,TGTGCCAGCAGTTTAAGGGCACCGACAGGGGTAATCCGCAATGAGCAGTTCTTC
TRBD2,TRBV4-1,many,TRBJ2-1,CASSRALAGAVNEQFF,TGCGCCAGCAGCCGCGCACTAGCGGGAGCCGTCAATGAGCAGTTCTTC
TRBD1,TRBV28,-,TRBJ1-5,CASSLPQGANQPQHF,TGTGCCAGCAGTTTACCACAGGGGGCAAATCAGCCCCAGCATTTT
-,TRBV3-1/TRBV3-2,-,TRBJ2-7,CASSQTVFSGWGYEQYF,TGTGCCAGCAGCCAGACGGTCTTTAGCGGCTGGGGCTACGAGCAGTACTTC
-,TRBV15,-,TRBJ1-3,CATSRGSSGNTIYF,TGTGCCACCAGCAGAGGTAGCTCTGGAAACACCATATATTTT
TRBD2,TRBV25-1,-,TRBJ2-1,CASSREGDEQFF,TGTGCCAGCAGCCGGGAGGGTGACGAGCAGTTCTTC
-,TRBV20-1,-,TRBJ1-2,CSASAVAETYGYTF,TGCAGTGCAAGTGCGGTCGCGGAGACCTATGGCTACACCTTC
TRBD2,TRBV5-1,-,TRBJ2-3,CASSFPRLAGGGDTQYF,TGCGCCAGCAGCTTCCCTAGACTAGCGGGAGGTGGAGATACGCAGTATTTT
TRBD2,TRBV5-7,-,TRBJ2-7,CASSDGLAGVDLYEQYF,TGTGCCAGCAGCGACGGACTAGCGGGAGTGGACTTATACGAGCAGTACTTC
-,TRBV7-2,once,TRBJ2-3,CASSLAGRTTDTQYF,TGTGCCAGCAGCTTAGCGGGGCGGACGACAGATACGCAGTATTTT
TRBD2,TRBV11-3,once,TRBJ2-7,CAPGGWGGNDEQYF,TGTGCCCCAGGTGGCTGGGGGGGGAACGACGAGCAGTACTTC
TRBD1,TRBV30,-,TRBJ1-1,CAWSAQGVTEAFF,TGTGCCTGGAGTGCCCAGGGGGTCACTGAAGCTTTCTTT